This entry concerns a single T cell receptor beta chain. TCRdb's copy holds only in-frame clones and misses some; the assay was immunoSEQ multiplex PCR. The data show around 1,900,000 clones, with just over 90% seen just once and around 1.7% held by the top ten. Trimming removed 3 bases from V and 4 bases from J, with 13 bases in between. The CDR3 is 14 residues long. Germline V gene sequence: CDR1 SGHAT, CDR2 FQNNGV. This record comes from a study of shared clonotypes between healthy human individuals. CD45RO-negative, CCR7-selected cells formed the naive CD8 fraction, which excluded terminally differentiated effector memory CD45RA+ cells.

The sample was naive CD8+ T cells from PBMCs. V usage is TRBV11-2 and J usage is TRBJ2-7, with D perhaps matching TRBD1 or TRBD2 (6 bases each). The receptor was derived from a man younger than 30 in good health. Some clones in this sample may be carry-over from other donors' samples. The CDR3 loop reads CASSFGGGRYEQYF. The CDR3 nucleotides are TGTGCCAGCAGCTTCGGAGGGGGGCGTTACGAGCAGTACTTC.